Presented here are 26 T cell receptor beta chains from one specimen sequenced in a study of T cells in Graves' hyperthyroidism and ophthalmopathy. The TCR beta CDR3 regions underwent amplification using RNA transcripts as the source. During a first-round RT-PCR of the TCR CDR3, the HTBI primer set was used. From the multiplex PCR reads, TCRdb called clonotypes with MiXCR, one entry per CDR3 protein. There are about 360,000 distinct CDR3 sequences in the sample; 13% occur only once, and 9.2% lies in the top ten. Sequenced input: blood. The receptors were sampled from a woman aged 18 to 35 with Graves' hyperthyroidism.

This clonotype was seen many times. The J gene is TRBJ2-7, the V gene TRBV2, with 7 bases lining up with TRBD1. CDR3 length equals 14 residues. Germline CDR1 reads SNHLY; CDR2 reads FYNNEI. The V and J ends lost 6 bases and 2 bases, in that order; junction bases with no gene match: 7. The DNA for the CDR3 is TGTGCCAGCAGCGGTCAGGGACAGACCTACGAGCAGTACTTC. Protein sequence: CASSGQGQTYEQYF.

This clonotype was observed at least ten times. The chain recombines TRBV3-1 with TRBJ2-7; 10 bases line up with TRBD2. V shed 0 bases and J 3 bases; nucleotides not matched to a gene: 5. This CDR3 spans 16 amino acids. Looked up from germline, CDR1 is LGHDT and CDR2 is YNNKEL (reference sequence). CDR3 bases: TGTGCCAGCAGCCAAGATATAGCGGGGGGATACTACGAGCAGTACTTC. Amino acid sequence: CASSQDIAGGYYEQYF.

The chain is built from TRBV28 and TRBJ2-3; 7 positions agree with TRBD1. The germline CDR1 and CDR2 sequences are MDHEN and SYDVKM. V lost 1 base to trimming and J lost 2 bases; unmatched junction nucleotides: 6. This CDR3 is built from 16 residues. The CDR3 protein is CASSLFQGVITDTQYF. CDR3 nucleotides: TGTGCCAGCAGTTTATTTCAGGGGGTCATCACAGATACGCAGTATTTT.

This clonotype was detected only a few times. CDR3 protein: CAISEDGGNEQFF. The DNA for the CDR3 is TGTGCCATCAGTGAGGATGGGGGCAATGAGCAGTTCTTC. The V gene is TRBV10-3, the J gene TRBJ2-1; D may match TRBD1 or TRBD2 (5 bases each). V was cut by 2 bases and J by 6 bases, with 8 bases left in between. This CDR3 contains 13 residues. Germline V gene sequence: CDR1 ENHRY, CDR2 SYGVKD.

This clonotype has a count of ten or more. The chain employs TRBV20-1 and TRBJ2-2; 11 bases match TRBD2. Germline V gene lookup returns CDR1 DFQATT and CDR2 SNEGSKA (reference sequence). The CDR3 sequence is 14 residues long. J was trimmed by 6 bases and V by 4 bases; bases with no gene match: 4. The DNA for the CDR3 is TGCAGTGCTACGTTTAGCGGGAGGGCCGGGGAGCTGTTTTTT. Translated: CSATFSGRAGELFF.

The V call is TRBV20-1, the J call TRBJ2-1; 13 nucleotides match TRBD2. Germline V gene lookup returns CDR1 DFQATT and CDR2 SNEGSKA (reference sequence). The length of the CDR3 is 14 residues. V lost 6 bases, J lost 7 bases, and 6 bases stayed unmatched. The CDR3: CSAYTSGRDNEQFF. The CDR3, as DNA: TGCAGTGCGTACACTAGCGGGAGGGATAATGAGCAGTTCTTC.

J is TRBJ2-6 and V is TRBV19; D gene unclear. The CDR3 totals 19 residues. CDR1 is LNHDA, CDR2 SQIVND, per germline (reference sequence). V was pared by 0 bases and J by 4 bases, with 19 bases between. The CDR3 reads CASSIDGYSRAGGANVLTF. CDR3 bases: TGTGCCAGTAGTATAGATGGATACAGCCGGGCAGGAGGGGCCAACGTCCTGACTTTC.

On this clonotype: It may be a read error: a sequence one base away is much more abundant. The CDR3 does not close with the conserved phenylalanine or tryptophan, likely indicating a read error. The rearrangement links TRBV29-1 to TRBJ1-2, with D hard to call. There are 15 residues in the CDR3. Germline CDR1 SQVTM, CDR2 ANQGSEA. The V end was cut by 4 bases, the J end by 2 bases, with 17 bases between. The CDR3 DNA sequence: TGCAGCGTTGGTCCGAGGCCTACTTCGAACTATGGCTACACCTCC. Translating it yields CSVGPRPTSNYGYTS.

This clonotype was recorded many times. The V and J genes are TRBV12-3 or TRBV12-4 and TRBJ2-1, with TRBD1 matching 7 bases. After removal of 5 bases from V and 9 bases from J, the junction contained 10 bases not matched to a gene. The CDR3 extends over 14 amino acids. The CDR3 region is CASSDRDVWSEQFF. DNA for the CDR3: TGTGCCAGCAGTGACAGGGACGTATGGTCTGAGCAGTTCTTC.

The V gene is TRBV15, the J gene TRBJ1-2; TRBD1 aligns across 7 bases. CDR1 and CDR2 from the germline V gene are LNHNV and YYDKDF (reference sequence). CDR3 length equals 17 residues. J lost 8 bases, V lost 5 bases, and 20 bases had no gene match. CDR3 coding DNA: TGTGCCACCAGCGGACAGGTTGGGATAGTGGACCCAGTAGGCTACACCTTC. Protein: CATSGQVGIVDPVGYTF.

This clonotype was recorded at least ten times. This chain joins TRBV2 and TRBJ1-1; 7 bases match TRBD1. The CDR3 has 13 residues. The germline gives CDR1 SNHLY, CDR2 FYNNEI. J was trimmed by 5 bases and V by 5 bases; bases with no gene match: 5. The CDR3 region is CASSLQGETEAFF. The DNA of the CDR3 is TGTGCCAGCAGTTTGCAGGGGGAAACTGAAGCTTTCTTT.

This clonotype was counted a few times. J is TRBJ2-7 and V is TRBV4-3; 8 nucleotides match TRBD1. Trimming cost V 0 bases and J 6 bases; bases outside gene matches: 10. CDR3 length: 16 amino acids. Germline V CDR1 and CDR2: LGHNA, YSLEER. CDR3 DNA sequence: TGCGCCAGCAGCCAAGAGACTGAGACAGGGGTGCTCGAGCAGTACTTC. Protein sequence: CASSQETETGVLEQYF.

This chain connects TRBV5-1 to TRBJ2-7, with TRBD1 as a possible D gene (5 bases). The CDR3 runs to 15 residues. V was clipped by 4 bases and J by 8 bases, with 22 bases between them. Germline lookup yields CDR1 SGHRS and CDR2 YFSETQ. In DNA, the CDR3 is TGCGCCAGCAGCCGAGATGGGGCCAGTGGCGACAAGCAGTACTTC. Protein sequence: CASSRDGASGDKQYF. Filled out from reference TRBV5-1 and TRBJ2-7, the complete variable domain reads KAGVTQTPRYLIKTRGQQVTLSCSPISGHRSVSWYQQTPGQGLQFLFEYFSETQRNKGNFPGRFSGRQFSNSRSEMNVSTLELGDSALYLCASSRDGASGDKQYFGPGTRLTVT.

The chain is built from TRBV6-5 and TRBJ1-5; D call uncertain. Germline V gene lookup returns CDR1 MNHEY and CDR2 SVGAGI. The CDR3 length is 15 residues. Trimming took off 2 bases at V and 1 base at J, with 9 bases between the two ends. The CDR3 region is CASSYDDVSNQPQHF. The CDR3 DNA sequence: TGTGCCAGCAGTTACGATGATGTCAGCAATCAGCCCCAGCATTTT.

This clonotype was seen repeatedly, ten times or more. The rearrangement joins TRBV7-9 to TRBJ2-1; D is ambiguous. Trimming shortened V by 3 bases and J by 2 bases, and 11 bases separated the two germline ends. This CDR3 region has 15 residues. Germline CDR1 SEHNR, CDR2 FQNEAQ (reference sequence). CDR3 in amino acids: CASSFARKPYNEQFF. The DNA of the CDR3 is TGTGCCAGCAGCTTCGCCCGGAAACCCTACAATGAGCAGTTCTTC.

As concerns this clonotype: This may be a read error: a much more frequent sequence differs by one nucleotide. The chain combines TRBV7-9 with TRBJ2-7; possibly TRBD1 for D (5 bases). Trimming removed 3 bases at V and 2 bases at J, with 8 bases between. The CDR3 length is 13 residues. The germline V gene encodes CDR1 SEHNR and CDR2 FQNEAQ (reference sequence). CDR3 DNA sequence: TGTGCCAGCAGCTTGCCAGGGACCTACGAGCAGTACTTC. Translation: CASSLPGTYEQYF.

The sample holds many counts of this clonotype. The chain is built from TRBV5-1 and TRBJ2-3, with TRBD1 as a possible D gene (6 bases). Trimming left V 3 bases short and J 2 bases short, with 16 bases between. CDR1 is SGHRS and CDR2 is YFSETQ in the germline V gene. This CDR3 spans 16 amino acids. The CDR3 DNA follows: TGCGCCAGCAGCTCCCATGGACAGACAGACACAGATACGCAGTATTTT. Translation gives CASSSHGQTDTDTQYF.

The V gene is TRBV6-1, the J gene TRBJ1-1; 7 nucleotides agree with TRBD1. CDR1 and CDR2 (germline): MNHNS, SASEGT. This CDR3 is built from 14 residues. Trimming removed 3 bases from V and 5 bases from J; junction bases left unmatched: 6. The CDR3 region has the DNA TGTGCCAGCAGTGAGGCAGGGGGAGGGACTGAAGCTTTCTTT. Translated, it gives CASSEAGGGTEAFF.

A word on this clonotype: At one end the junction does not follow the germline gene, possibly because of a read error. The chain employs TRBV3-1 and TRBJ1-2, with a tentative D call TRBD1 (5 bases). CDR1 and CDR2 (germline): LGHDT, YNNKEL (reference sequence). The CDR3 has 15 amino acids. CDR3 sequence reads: CSSSSPGTHRHGYTF. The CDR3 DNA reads TGTTCCAGCAGCTCCCCCGGGACCCACCGCCATGGCTACACCTTC.

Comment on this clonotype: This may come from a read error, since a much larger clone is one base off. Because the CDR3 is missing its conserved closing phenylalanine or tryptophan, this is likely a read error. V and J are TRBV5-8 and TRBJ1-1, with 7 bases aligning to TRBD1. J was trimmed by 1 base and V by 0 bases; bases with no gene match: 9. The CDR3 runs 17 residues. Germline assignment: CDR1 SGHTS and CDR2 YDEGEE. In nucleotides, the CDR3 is TGTGCCAGCAGCTTGGGCGTCAGGGGGTGGGCGAACACTGAAGCTTTCTCT. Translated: CASSLGVRGWANTEAFS.

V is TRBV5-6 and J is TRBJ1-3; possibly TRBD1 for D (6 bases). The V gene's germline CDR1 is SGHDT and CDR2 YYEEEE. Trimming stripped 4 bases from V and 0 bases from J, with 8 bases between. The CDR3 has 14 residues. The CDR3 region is CASSRDISGNTIYF. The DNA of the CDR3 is TGTGCCAGCAGCAGGGACATCTCTGGAAACACCATATATTTT.

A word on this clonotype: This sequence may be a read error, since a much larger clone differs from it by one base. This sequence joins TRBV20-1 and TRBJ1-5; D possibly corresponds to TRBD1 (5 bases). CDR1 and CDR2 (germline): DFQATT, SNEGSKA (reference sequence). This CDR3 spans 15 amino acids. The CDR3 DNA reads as TGCACTGCTAGCCCTGAGGGGAGTAGTAATCAGCCCCAGCATTTT. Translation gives CTASPEGSSNQPQHF.

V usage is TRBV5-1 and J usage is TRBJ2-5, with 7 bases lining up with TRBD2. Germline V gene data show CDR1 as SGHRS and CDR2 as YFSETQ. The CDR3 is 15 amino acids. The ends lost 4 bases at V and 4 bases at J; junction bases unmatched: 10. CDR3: CASSPFPREGETQYF. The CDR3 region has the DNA TGCGCCAGCAGCCCGTTTCCTAGGGAGGGAGAGACCCAGTACTTC. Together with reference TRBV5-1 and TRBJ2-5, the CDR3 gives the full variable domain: KAGVTQTPRYLIKTRGQQVTLSCSPISGHRSVSWYQQTPGQGLQFLFEYFSETQRNKGNFPGRFSGRQFSNSRSEMNVSTLELGDSALYLCASSPFPREGETQYFGPGTRLLVL.

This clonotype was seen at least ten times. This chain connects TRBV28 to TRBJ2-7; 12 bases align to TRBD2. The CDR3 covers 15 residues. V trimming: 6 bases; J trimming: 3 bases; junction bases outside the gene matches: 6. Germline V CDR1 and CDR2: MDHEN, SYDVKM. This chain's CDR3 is CASSPLAGGLYEQYF. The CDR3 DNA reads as TGTGCCAGCAGCCCCCTAGCGGGAGGGCTCTACGAGCAGTACTTC.

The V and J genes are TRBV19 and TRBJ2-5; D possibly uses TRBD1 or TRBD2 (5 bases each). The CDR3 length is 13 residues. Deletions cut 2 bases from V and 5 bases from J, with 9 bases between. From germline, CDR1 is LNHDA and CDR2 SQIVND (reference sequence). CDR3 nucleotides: TGTGCCAGTAGTATAAGGGACGCCGAGACCCAGTACTTC. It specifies CASSIRDAETQYF.

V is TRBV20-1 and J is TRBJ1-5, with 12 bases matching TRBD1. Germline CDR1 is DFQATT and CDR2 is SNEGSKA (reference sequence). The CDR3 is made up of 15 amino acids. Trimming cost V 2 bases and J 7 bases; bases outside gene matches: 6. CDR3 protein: CSARPGTGGAQPQHF. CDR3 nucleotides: TGCAGTGCTAGACCCGGGACAGGGGGCGCGCAGCCCCAGCATTTT.